One and the same sample provided the 25 T cell receptor beta chains below, sequenced in a study of T cell responses to AZD1222 COVID-19 vaccine. Repertoires were generated with immunoSEQ multiplex PCR, while TCRdb's copy carries only in-frame clones and drops some. The sample has under 150,000 clones, about nine tenths seen once. The sequencing used peripheral blood, collected on day 0 of MenACWY control vaccination. Receptor source: an adult in good health.

The rearrangement joins TRBV6-1 to TRBJ2-3; D uncertain. With 0 bases removed from V and 0 bases from J, the gap between germline ends came to 16 bases. The germline CDR1 and CDR2 sequences are MNHNS and SASEGT. The length of the CDR3 is 18 residues. The CDR3 loop is CASSEALGHTPSTDTQYF. In DNA, the CDR3 is TGTGCCAGCAGTGAAGCGCTCGGCCACACGCCTAGCACAGATACGCAGTATTTT.

The rearrangement joins TRBV19 to TRBJ2-6, with D possibly matching TRBD1 (5 bases). CDR3 size: 15 residues. Trimming pared 5 bases from V and 3 bases from J, leaving 11 bases between. The germline gives CDR1 LNHDA, CDR2 SQIVND (reference sequence). The CDR3 coding sequence is TGTGCCAGTAGTCCAGGGTCCGTTGGGGCCAACGTCCTGACTTTC. Translated, it gives CASSPGSVGANVLTF.

The chain is built from TRBV11-1 and TRBJ2-7; D perhaps matches TRBD2 (5 bases). From germline, CDR1 is SGHAT and CDR2 FQDESV (reference sequence). The germline V and J ends were trimmed by 3 bases and 2 bases, with 11 bases remaining between them. The CDR3 loop spans 14 amino acids. The CDR3 region has the DNA TGTGCCAGCAGCTTCGGACTGGCGACCTACGAGCAGTACTTC. Protein product: CASSFGLATYEQYF.

A single count supports this clone. The chain couples TRBV29-1 to TRBJ1-2; D is ambiguous. CDR3 length: 14 residues. Germline CDR1 is SQVTM and CDR2 is ANQGSEA. V lost 1 base and J lost 8, with 17 bases in between. CDR3 region: CSVEGTSAGRGYTF. The CDR3 DNA sequence: TGCAGCGTTGAAGGGACGTCCGCCGGACGGGGCTACACCTTC.

The chain uses TRBV7-2 and TRBJ2-7, with 10 bases lining up with TRBD1. From germline, CDR1 is SGHTA and CDR2 FQGNSA. CDR3 length equals 13 residues. V was clipped by 1 base and J by 6 bases; unmatched bases: 0. The CDR3 region has the DNA TGTGCCAGCAGCTTAGGGACAGGGGGCGAGCAGTACTTC. It specifies CASSLGTGGEQYF. The variable domain in full, completed from reference TRBV7-2 and TRBJ2-7, reads GAGVSQSPSNKVTEKGKDVELRCDPISGHTALYWYRQSLGQGLEFLIYFQGNSAPDKSGLPSDRFSAERTGGSVSTLTIQRTQQEDSAVYLCASSLGTGGEQYFGPGTRLTVT.

This clone was seen more than once but under ten times. The CDR3 region has the DNA TGTGCCAGCAGCCTGACTAGCGGAGTCTACGAGCAGTACTTC. It translates to CASSLTSGVYEQYF. This chain joins TRBV3-1 (or the pseudogene TRBV3-2) and TRBJ2-7; 9 nucleotides line up with TRBD2. The CDR3 runs to 14 residues. V lost 4 bases, J lost 3 bases, and 4 bases stayed unmatched. CDR1 is LGHDT and CDR2 is YNNKEL in the germline V gene (reference sequence).

The chain links TRBV7-9 to TRBJ1-6, with TRBD1 identical over 9 bases. The ends lost 5 bases at V and 10 bases at J; junction bases unmatched: 6. Germline V gene sequence: CDR1 SEHNR, CDR2 FQNEAQ (reference sequence). This CDR3 contains 14 residues. The CDR3 DNA reads as TGTGCCAGCAGCCCGGACAGGGGTGAATCACCCCTCCACTTT. Its protein is CASSPDRGESPLHF.

The chain recombines TRBV18 with TRBJ1-5, with 9 nucleotides matching TRBD1. J gave up 9 bases and V 0 bases, and 3 bases lay outside the gene matches. This CDR3 spans 14 amino acids. The V gene's germline CDR1 is KGHSH and CDR2 LQKENI. The CDR3 loop reads CASSPPGQGSPQHF. CDR3 DNA: TGTGCCAGCTCACCACCGGGACAGGGTTCGCCCCAGCATTTT.

The J gene is TRBJ2-7, the V gene TRBV5-1; 11 nucleotides agree with TRBD2. The CDR3 has 17 residues. Germline values: CDR1 SGHRS, CDR2 YFSETQ. The ends lost 1 base at V and 1 base at J; junction bases unmatched: 7. This CDR3 reads CASSLLASGRPSYEQYF. In DNA, the CDR3 is TGCGCCAGCAGCTTGTTGGCTAGCGGGAGGCCATCCTACGAGCAGTACTTC.

This chain links TRBV5-4 with TRBJ2-2; D is uncertain. The germline gives CDR1 SGHNT, CDR2 YYREEE (reference sequence). The V end was cut by 4 bases, the J end by 6 bases, with 10 bases between. This CDR3 has 13 amino acids. As DNA, the CDR3 is TGTGCCAGCAGCCCGGATCCTCCCGGGGAGCTGTTTTTT. Translation gives CASSPDPPGELFF.

The V and J genes are TRBV7-8 and TRBJ2-7; D possibly corresponds to TRBD2 (5 bases). The germline V and J ends were trimmed by 0 bases and 7 bases, with 7 bases remaining between them. CDR3 size: 12 residues. The germline gives CDR1 SGHVS, CDR2 FQNEAQ. The CDR3 sequence is CASSLAPGEQYF. DNA for the CDR3: TGTGCCAGCAGCTTAGCTCCGGGGGAGCAGTACTTC.

In its sample, this clone was seen once. The chain is built from TRBV20-1 and TRBJ2-7; D is ambiguous. This CDR3 spans 11 amino acids. Germline V gene sequence: CDR1 DFQATT, CDR2 SNEGSKA (reference sequence). V gave up 4 bases and J gave up 2 bases, with 6 bases separating them. CDR3 sequence: CSAKSPYEQYF. In nucleotides, the CDR3 is TGCAGTGCTAAGTCTCCCTACGAGCAGTACTTC.

This clone was observed a single time. Here the CDR3 DNA reads TGTGCCATCAGCGCCCGGGGGGACACAAGCTACGAGCAGTACTTC. It yields the protein CAISARGDTSYEQYF. The V gene is TRBV10-3, the J gene TRBJ2-7, with a tentative D call TRBD2 (7 bases). The CDR3 is 15 amino acids. Looked up from germline, CDR1 is ENHRY and CDR2 is SYGVKD. Trimming took off 6 bases at V and 3 bases at J, with 18 bases between the two ends.

The chain combines TRBV30 with TRBJ1-2; D gene ambiguous. V was clipped by 1 base and J by 7 bases, with 13 bases between them. The germline V gene has CDR1 GTSNPN and CDR2 SVGIG (reference sequence). The CDR3 totals 13 residues. In nucleotides, the CDR3 is TGTGCCTGGAGTGGAGGTCTTACGGGTGGCTACACCTTC. Residues: CAWSGGLTGGYTF.

The chain links TRBV16 to TRBJ1-4, with a weak D call TRBD1 (5 bases). The CDR3 sequence is 14 residues long. CDR1 is KGHSY and CDR2 is FQNENV in the germline V gene. V lost 1 base to trimming and J lost 8 bases, with 11 bases between them. The CDR3 DNA is TGTGCCAGCAGCCAATACCAGGGATGGGAAAAACTGTTTTTT. It is translated as CASSQYQGWEKLFF.

The rearrangement uses TRBV9 and TRBJ2-2; TRBD2 matches 11 bases. After removal of 3 bases from V and 4 bases from J, the junction contained 2 bases not matched to a gene. Germline-derived CDR1 and CDR2 are SGDLS and YYNGEE. This CDR3 has 15 residues. The CDR3 nucleotides read TGTGCCAGCAGCGAGGGACTAGCGGCCACCGGGGAGCTGTTTTTT. It encodes CASSEGLAATGELFF.

The CDR3 bases are TGCGCCAGCAGCCAAGGGGGGACAGCTTCCTTACGGGGAGCTTTCTTT. This sequence encodes CASSQGGTASLRGAFF. The gene calls are TRBV4-1 and TRBJ1-1; 7 bases match TRBD1. Germline V gives CDR1 MGHRA, CDR2 YSYEKL. The CDR3 is 16 amino acids. Trimming at V came to 1 base and at J to 10 bases, leaving 15 bases not matched to a gene.

The V gene is TRBV7-2, the J gene TRBJ2-3; 8 bases are a match to TRBD1. This CDR3 comprises 18 residues. Germline assignment: CDR1 SGHTA and CDR2 FQGNSA. Trimming cost V 1 base and J 1 base; bases outside gene matches: 10. The CDR3 loop reads CASSLGDRKYSGTDTQYF. As DNA, the CDR3 is TGTGCCAGCAGCTTAGGGGACAGGAAATACTCCGGCACAGATACGCAGTATTTT.

This clone was observed a handful of times. The chain recombines TRBV2 with TRBJ2-7; 7 nucleotides agree with TRBD1. The junction had 9 bases not matched to a gene; V was cut back by 10 bases and J by 0 bases. Germline V gene sequence: CDR1 SNHLY, CDR2 FYNNEI. CDR3 size: 14 residues. This CDR3 reads CATFETGPSYEQYF. The CDR3 coding sequence is TGTGCCACCTTCGAGACAGGGCCCTCCTACGAGCAGTACTTC.

The chain carries TRBV2 and TRBJ1-2, with 7 nucleotides matching TRBD1. With V trimmed by 6 bases and J by 0 bases, 10 bases remained unmatched. Germline V CDR1 and CDR2: SNHLY, FYNNEI. CDR3 length: 16 amino acids. The DNA of the CDR3 is TGTGCCAGCAGGACCGGGACAGACGCCTCTAACTATGGCTACACCTTC. Protein product: CASRTGTDASNYGYTF.

J is TRBJ1-2 and V is TRBV2; no firm D call. The CDR3 has 14 residues. Germline V gene data show CDR1 as SNHLY and CDR2 as FYNNEI. The V and J ends lost 4 bases and 6 bases respectively, with 15 bases between them. The chain's CDR3 is CASSAHTRVDGYTF. DNA for the CDR3: TGTGCCAGCAGTGCTCACACCAGAGTAGATGGCTACACCTTC.

The CDR3 here is CASTHRGRGSNQPQHF. CDR3 nucleotide sequence: TGTGCCAGCACCCATCGGGGGAGAGGGAGCAATCAGCCCCAGCATTTT. The chain couples TRBV28 to TRBJ1-5, with D tentatively TRBD1 (5 bases). V gave up 7 bases and J gave up 1 base, with 17 bases separating them. CDR1 is MDHEN and CDR2 is SYDVKM in the germline V gene. The CDR3 runs 16 residues.

V and J are TRBV24-1 and TRBJ2-3; 7 bases agree with TRBD1. The CDR3 covers 13 residues. Germline loops: CDR1 KGHDR, CDR2 SFDVKD. The trim removed 5 bases at V and 5 bases at J, leaving 3 bases unmatched. CDR3: CATSGTGEDTQYF. In nucleotides, the CDR3 is TGTGCCACCAGTGGAACAGGGGAAGATACGCAGTATTTT.

The DNA of the CDR3 is TGTGCCAGCGAATCGGGGGGCACAGATACGCAGTATTTT. Translation: CASESGGTDTQYF. The rearrangement joins TRBV28 to TRBJ2-3, with D possibly being TRBD2 (6 bases). Deletions cut 8 bases from V and 1 base from J, with 10 bases between. CDR3 length: 13 residues. CDR1 and CDR2 from the germline V gene are MDHEN and SYDVKM.

This clone was found once. The chain recombines TRBV19 with TRBJ2-2; possible D gene TRBD1, 6 bases. Germline CDR1 LNHDA, CDR2 SQIVND (reference sequence). Trimming took 3 bases from V and 5 from J, leaving 16 bases between them. There are 16 residues in the CDR3. In DNA form, the CDR3 reads TGTGCCAGTAGTATCTTGCAGGGGCAGGTTACCGGGGAGCTGTTTTTT. This codes for CASSILQGQVTGELFF.